Listed below are T cell receptor beta chains from one sample, sequenced in a study of CD8+ T cells in alopecia areata. Assay used: immunoSEQ multiplex PCR; TCRdb lists only in-frame clones, some missing. The table records about 120,000 clones, 55% to 80% of them present only once. Sequencing was performed on CD4+ T cells sorted from blood. Every receptor here comes from a human donor in good health. The conserved cysteine and the conserved F or W are not part of the CDR3 here. A D gene is named only where the DNA matches it firmly.

>TRBV30|11|TRBJ2-5|TRBD1
AWSARTGDAQY
>TRBV15|13|TRBJ1-3|-
ATSRLGEPGNTIY
>TRBV7-2|12|TRBJ2-7|-
ASSLGAGNYEQY
>TRBV6-5|10|TRBJ2-3|-
AIGTLRDTQY
>TRBV5-6|10|TRBJ1-4|-
ASSLRREKLF
>TRBV18|12|TRBJ2-3|-
ASSPNKPPDTQY
>TRBV11-2|12|TRBJ2-3|TRBD2
ASSLRGRGDTQY
>TRBV7-2|12|TRBJ1-1|-
ASSSQGANTEAF
>TRBV6-5|11|TRBJ1-2|-
ASSHRDGYGYT
>TRBV6-1|12|TRBJ1-5|TRBD1
ASSEGQFNQPQH
>TRBV18|13|TRBJ1-2|TRBD1
ASSPWPDRGNGYT
>TRBV29-1|9|TRBJ1-2|-
SVSEAYGYT
>TRBV5-6|10|TRBJ1-1|-
ASSSAVGEAF
>TRBV11-2|12|TRBJ2-3|-
ASSPGPTTDTQY
>TRBV15|12|TRBJ1-1|-
ATSRAGAGPVTF
>TRBV29-1|10|TRBJ2-7|-
SVRTHDYEQY
>TRBV29-1|10|TRBJ2-5|-
SVVWVTETQY
>TRBV29-1|12|TRBJ1-2|-
SALSPYRSYGYT
>TRBV27|11|TRBJ1-4|-
ASSRERNEKLF
>TRBV29-1|12|TRBJ1-1|TRBD1
SVEYATGRTEAF
>TRBV4-1|14|TRBJ2-5|TRBD2
ASSQGGLAGLETQY
>TRBV29-1|13|TRBJ2-2|TRBD2
SALGLADKTGELF
>TRBV30|12|TRBJ1-2|TRBD1
AWSYRGGSYGYT
>TRBV7-9|9|TRBJ1-1|TRBD1
ASSADRGAF
>TRBV6-5|13|TRBJ1-5|-
ASRQDRSSNQPQH
>TRBV30|11|TRBJ2-5|-
AWSSSGEVTQY
>TRBV6-1|12|TRBJ2-3|-
ASRAVGGTDTQY
>TRBV5-1|13|TRBJ2-1|TRBD2
ASSRTSGVFNGQF
>TRBV11-2|12|TRBJ2-7|-
ASSTTGTIDEQY
>TRBV6-5|11|TRBJ1-2|-
ASSRQAGEGYT
>TRBV11-2|11|TRBJ2-5|TRBD2
ASSLRLGGAQY
>TRBV25-1|13|TRBJ1-1|-
ASTDLTGGGTEAF
>TRBV5-6|13|TRBJ1-3|-
ASRSTQYSGNTIY
>TRBV5-4|12|TRBJ2-7|-
ASRTFGRGYEQY
>TRBV29-1|10|TRBJ2-7|-
SVRDGPYEQY
>TRBV25-1|13|TRBJ2-5|-
ASSDTPRGKETQY
>TRBV2|12|TRBJ1-2|TRBD1
ASSKGQGAGGYT
>TRBV4-1|13|TRBJ1-2|-
ASSPQGSDVYGYT
>TRBV30|11|TRBJ1-4|-
AWSGLRDEKLF
>TRBV10-3|12|TRBJ2-3|-
AISPNGDTDTQY
>TRBV29-1|12|TRBJ1-1|-
SVEFGQQNTEAF
>TRBV29-1|10|TRBJ1-1|-
SVVRHPSGAF
>TRBV7-6|12|TRBJ1-2|-
ASSLRQGNYGYT
>TRBV6-1|13|TRBJ2-5|TRBD1
ASSEQGARGETQY
>TRBV9|11|TRBJ2-1|-
ASSVNPIDEQF
>TRBV29-1|12|TRBJ2-7|-
SVGYFGHSYEQY
>TRBV4-1|16|TRBJ2-3|-
ASSQPFGGSYSTDTQY
>TRBV29-1|10|TRBJ1-1|-
SVEGLNTEAF